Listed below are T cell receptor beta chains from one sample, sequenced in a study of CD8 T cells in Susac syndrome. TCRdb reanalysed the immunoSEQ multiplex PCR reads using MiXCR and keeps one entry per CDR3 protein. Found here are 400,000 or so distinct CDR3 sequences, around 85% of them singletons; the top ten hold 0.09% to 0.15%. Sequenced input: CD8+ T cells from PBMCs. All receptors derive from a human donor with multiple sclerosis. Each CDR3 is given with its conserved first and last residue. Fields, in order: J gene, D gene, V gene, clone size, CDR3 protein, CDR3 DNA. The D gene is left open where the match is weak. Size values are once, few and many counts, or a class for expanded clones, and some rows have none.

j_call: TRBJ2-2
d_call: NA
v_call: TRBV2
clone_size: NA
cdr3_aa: CASSEVSPHTGELFF
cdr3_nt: TGTGCCAGCAGTGAAGTTTCTCCTCACACCGGGGAGCTGTTTTTT

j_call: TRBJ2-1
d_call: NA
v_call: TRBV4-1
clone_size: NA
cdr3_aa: CASSHPGTPDEQFF
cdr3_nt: TGCGCCAGCAGCCACCCCGGGACACCCGATGAGCAGTTCTTC

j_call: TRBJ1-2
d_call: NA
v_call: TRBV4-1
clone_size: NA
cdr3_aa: CAGSQPEVNYGYTF
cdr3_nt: TGCGCCGGCAGCCAACCAGAAGTTAACTATGGCTACACCTTC

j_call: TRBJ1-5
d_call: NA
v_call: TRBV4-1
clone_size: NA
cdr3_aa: CASSQEIYQPQHF
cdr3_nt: TGCGCCAGCAGCCAAGAGATCTATCAGCCCCAGCATTTT

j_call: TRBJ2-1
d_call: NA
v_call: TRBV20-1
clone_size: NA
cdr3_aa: CSARDDWRGPYNEQFF
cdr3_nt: TGCAGTGCTAGAGATGATTGGCGGGGGCCCTACAATGAGCAGTTCTTC

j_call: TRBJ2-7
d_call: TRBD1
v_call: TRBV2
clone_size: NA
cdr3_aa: CASKSTAGTGTYEQYF
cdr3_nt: TGTGCCAGCAAATCAACGGCCGGGACAGGGACCTACGAGCAGTACTTC

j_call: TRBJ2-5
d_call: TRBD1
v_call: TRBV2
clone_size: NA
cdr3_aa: CASSGGTGDDQETQYF
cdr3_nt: TGTGCCAGCAGTGGGGGGACAGGGGACGACCAAGAGACCCAGTACTTC

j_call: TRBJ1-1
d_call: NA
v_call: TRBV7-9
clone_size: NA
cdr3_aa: CASRLIGQGNTEAFF
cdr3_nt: TGTGCCAGCAGACTTATAGGGCAGGGGAACACTGAAGCTTTCTTT

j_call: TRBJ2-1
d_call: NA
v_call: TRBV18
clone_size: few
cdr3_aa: CASSPETGNEQFF
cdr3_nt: TGTGCCAGCTCACCCGAGACAGGTAATGAGCAGTTCTTC

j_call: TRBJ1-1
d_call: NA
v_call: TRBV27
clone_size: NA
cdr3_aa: CASIGTHGAFF
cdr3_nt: TGTGCCAGCATCGGAACGCATGGAGCTTTCTTT

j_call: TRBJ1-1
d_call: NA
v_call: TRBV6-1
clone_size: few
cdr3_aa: CASGGSPDTEAFF
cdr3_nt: TGTGCCAGCGGCGGCTCCCCGGACACTGAAGCTTTCTTT

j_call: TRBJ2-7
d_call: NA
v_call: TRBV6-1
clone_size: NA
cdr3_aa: CASSEMETSYEQYF
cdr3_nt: TGTGCCAGCAGTGAAATGGAGACAAGCTACGAGCAGTACTTC

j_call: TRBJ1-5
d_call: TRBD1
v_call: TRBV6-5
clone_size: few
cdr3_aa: CASSSGQDLWQPQHF
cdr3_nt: TGTGCTAGCAGTTCTGGACAGGATCTCTGGCAGCCCCAGCATTTT

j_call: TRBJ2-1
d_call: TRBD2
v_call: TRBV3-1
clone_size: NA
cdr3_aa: CASSPPGLAGGDEQFF
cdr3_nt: TGTGCCAGCAGCCCCCCGGGACTAGCGGGAGGAGATGAGCAGTTCTTC

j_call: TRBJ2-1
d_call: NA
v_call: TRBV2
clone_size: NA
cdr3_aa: CASRSGNNEQFF
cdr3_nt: TGTGCCAGCAGGTCGGGAAACAATGAGCAGTTCTTC

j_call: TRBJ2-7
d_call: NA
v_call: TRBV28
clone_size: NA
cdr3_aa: CASSFLFPSTELSQGEQYF
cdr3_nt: TGTGCCAGCAGTTTTTTGTTCCCGTCGACAGAACTCTCACAGGGCGAGCAGTACTTC

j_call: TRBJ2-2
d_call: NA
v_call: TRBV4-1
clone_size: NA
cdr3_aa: CASSQRSQGNTGELFF
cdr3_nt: TGCGCCAGCAGCCAGAGGTCACAGGGAAACACCGGGGAGCTGTTTTTT

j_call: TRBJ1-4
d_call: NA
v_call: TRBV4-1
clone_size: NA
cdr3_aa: CASSQALNEKLFF
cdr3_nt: TGCGCCAGCAGCCAAGCTTTAAATGAAAAACTGTTTTTT

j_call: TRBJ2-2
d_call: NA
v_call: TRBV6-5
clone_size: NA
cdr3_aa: CASSYLGSTGELFF
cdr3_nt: TGTGCCAGCAGTTACCTAGGTTCGACCGGGGAGCTGTTTTTT

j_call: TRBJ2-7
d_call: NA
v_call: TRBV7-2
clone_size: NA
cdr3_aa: CASSLRTGAPIYEQYF
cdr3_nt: TGTGCCAGCAGCTTAAGGACGGGAGCGCCGATTTACGAGCAGTACTTC

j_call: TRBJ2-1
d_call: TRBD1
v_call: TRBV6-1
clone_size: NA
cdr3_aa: CASSEGPTGTNEQFF
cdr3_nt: TGTGCCAGCAGTGAAGGGCCGACAGGGACCAATGAGCAGTTCTTC

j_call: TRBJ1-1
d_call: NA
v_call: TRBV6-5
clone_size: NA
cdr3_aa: CASSYSRGRVGTEAFF
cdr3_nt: TGTGCCAGCAGTTACTCGCGGGGGAGGGTTGGCACTGAAGCTTTCTTT

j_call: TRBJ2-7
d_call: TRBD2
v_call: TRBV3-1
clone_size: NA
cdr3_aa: CASSQLAGAVYEQYF
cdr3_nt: TGTGCCAGCAGCCAACTCGCGGGAGCGGTCTACGAGCAGTACTTC

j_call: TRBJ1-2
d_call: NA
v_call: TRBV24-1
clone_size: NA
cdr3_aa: CATNLPRGEGYTF
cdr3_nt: TGTGCCACCAACCTTCCGAGGGGTGAAGGCTACACCTTC

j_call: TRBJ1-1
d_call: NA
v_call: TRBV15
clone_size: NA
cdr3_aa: CATSRDKGAGEAFF
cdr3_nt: TGTGCCACCAGCAGAGATAAGGGCGCGGGTGAAGCTTTCTTT

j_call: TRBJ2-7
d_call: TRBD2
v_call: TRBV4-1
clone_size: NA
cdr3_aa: CASSQDPSGSVEQYF
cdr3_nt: TGCGCCAGCAGCCAAGACCCTAGCGGGAGTGTTGAGCAGTACTTC

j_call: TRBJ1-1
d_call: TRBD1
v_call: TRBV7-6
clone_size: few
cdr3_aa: CASSLALPRQGSEAFF
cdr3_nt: TGTGCCAGCAGCTTAGCCCTACCCAGACAGGGATCTGAAGCTTTCTTT

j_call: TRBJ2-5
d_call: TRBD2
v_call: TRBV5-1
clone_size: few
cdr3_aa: CASSSYGLAGGETQYF
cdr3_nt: TGCGCCAGCAGCTCATACGGACTAGCGGGAGGGGAGACCCAGTACTTC

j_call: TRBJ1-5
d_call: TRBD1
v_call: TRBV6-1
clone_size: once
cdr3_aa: CASSDGQGEGQPQHF
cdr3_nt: TGTGCCAGCAGTGACGGACAGGGGGAAGGTCAGCCCCAGCATTTT

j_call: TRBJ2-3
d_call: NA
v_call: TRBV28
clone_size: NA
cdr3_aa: CASAGAPLVYTQYF
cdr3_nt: TGTGCCAGCGCGGGGGCCCCGCTAGTGTATACGCAGTATTTT

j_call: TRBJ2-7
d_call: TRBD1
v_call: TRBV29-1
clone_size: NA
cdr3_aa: CSAAGTGKSYEQYF
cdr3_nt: TGCAGCGCCGCCGGGACAGGGAAATCTTACGAGCAGTACTTC

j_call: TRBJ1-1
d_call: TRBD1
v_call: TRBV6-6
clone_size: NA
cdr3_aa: CASSSGTGVNEAFF
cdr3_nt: TGTGCCAGCAGTTCAGGGACAGGGGTGAATGAAGCTTTCTTT

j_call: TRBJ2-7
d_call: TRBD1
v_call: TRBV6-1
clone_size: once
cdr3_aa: CASSEQGQGLYEQYF
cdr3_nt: TGTGCCAGCAGTGAACAGGGACAGGGGTTGTACGAGCAGTACTTC

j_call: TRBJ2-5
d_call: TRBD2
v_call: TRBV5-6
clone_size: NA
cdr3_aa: CASSLLRGAGETQYF
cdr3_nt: TGTGCCAGCAGCTTGCTGCGGGGGGCGGGGGAGACCCAGTACTTC

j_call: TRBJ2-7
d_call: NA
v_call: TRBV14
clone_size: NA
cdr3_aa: CASSQYGRENSYEQYF
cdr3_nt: TGTGCCAGCAGCCAATACGGCAGGGAAAATTCCTACGAGCAGTACTTC

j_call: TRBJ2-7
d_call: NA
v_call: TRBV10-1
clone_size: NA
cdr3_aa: CASSESGAGAEQYF
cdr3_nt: TGCGCCAGCAGTGAGTCTGGGGCAGGGGCCGAGCAGTACTTC

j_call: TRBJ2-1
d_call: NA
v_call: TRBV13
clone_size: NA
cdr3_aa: CASSFQEAYNEQFF
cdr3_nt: TGTGCCAGCAGCTTTCAAGAGGCCTACAATGAGCAGTTCTTC

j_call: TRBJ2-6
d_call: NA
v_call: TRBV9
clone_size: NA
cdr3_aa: CASCMTVPLDRANVLTF
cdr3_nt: TGTGCCAGCTGTATGACAGTCCCCTTGGACCGGGCCAACGTCCTGACTTTC

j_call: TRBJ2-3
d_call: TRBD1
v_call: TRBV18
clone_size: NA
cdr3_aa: CASSPGNTGEHTDTQYF
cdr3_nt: TGTGCCAGCTCACCCGGAAATACAGGGGAACACACAGATACGCAGTATTTT

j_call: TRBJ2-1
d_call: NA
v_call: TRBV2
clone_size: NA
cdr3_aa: CASSEAMDGTYNEQFF
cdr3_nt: TGTGCCAGCAGTGAAGCGATGGACGGAACCTACAATGAGCAGTTCTTC

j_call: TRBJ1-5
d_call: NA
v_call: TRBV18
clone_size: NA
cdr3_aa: CASSLVGLAQPQHF
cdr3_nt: TGTGCCAGCTCACTGGTAGGATTAGCTCAGCCCCAGCATTTT

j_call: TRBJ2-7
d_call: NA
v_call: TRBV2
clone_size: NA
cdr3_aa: CAPVKADSYEQYF
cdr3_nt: TGTGCCCCCGTTAAGGCGGATTCCTACGAGCAGTACTTC

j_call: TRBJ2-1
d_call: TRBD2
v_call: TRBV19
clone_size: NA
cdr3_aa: CASSGDELAGSYNEQFF
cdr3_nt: TGTGCCAGTAGTGGGGACGAACTAGCGGGATCCTACAATGAGCAGTTCTTC

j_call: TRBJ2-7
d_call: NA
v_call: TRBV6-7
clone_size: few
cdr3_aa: CAGTGAYEQYF
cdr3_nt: TGTGCCGGGACTGGAGCCTACGAGCAGTACTTC

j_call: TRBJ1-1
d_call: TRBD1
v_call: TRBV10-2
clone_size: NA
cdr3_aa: CASSSFGTGRTEAFF
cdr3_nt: TGCGCCAGCAGTTCTTTCGGGACAGGGCGCACTGAAGCTTTCTTT

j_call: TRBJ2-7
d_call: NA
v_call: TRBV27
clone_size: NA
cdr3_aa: CASSGPGTSREQYF
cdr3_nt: TGTGCCAGCAGTGGCCCCGGGACATCTCGCGAGCAGTACTTC

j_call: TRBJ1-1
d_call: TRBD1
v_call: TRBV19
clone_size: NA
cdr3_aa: CASRKPGQGSAFF
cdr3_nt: TGTGCCAGTAGAAAGCCGGGACAGGGGTCAGCTTTCTTT

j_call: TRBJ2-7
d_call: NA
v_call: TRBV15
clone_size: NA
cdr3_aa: CATAVGGVSYEQYF
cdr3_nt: TGTGCCACGGCGGTCGGGGGTGTCTCCTACGAGCAGTACTTC

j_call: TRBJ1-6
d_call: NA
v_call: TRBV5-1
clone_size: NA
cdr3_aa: CASGQGEDNSPLHF
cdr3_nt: TGCGCCAGCGGGCAGGGTGAAGATAATTCACCCCTCCACTTT

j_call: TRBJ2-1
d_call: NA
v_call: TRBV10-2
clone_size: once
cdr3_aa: CASSDSPEQFF
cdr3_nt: TGCGCCAGCAGTGATAGTCCTGAGCAGTTCTTC

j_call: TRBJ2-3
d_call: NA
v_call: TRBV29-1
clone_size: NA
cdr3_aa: CSSGPYTDTQYF
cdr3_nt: TGCAGCTCCGGGCCCTACACAGATACGCAGTATTTT

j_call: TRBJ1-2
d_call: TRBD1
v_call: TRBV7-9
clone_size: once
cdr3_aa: CASSPTGGIYGYTF
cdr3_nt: TGTGCCAGCAGTCCGACAGGGGGTATCTATGGCTACACCTTC

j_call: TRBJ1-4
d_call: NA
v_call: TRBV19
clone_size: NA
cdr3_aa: CATWTPNEKLFF
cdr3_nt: TGTGCCACCTGGACGCCTAATGAAAAACTGTTTTTT

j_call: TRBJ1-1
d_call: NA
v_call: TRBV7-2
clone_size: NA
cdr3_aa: CASSLVQGLGTEAFF
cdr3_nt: TGTGCCAGCAGCTTAGTCCAGGGCTTGGGCACTGAAGCTTTCTTT

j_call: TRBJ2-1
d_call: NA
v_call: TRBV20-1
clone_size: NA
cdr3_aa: CSARAPGTATNEQFF
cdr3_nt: TGCAGTGCTAGAGCCCCCGGGACCGCAACTAATGAGCAGTTCTTC

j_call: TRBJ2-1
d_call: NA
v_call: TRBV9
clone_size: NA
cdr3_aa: CASSAGLGDNEQFF
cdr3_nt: TGTGCCAGCAGCGCCGGTTTAGGCGACAATGAGCAGTTCTTC

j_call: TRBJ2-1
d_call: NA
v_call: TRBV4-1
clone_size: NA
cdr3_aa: CASSQTGSEQFF
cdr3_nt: TGCGCCAGCAGCCAGACCGGGAGTGAGCAGTTCTTC

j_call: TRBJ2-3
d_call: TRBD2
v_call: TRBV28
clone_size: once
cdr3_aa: CASSFHILAGDPISTDTQYF
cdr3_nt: TGTGCCAGCAGTTTCCATATTTTAGCGGGAGACCCAATAAGCACAGATACGCAGTATTTT

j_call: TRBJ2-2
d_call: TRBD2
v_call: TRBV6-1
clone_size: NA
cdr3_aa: CASSLRLAGGTYTGELFF
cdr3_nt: TGTGCCAGCAGCCTCAGACTAGCGGGGGGGACCTACACCGGGGAGCTGTTTTTT